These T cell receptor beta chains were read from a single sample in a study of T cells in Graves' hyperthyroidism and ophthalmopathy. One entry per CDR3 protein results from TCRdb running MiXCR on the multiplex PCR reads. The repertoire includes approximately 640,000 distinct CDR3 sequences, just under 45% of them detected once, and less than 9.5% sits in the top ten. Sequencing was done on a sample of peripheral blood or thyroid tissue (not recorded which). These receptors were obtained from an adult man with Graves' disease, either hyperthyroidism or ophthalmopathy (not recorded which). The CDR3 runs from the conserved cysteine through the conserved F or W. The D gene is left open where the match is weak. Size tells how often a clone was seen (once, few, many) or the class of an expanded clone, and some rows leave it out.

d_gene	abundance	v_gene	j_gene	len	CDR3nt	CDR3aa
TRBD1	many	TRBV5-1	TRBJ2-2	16	TGCGCCAGTACGGACAGGGAACTAGCGAACACCGGGGAGCTGTTTTTT	CASTDRELANTGELFF
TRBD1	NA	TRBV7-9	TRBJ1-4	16	TGTGCCAGCAGCTTTCCCCCCGGGACAGGGGATGGAAAGGTGTTTTTT	CASSFPPGTGDGKVFF
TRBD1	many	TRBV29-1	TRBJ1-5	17	TGCAGCGCCCCCACGTCGGGACAGGGATATAGCAATCAGCCCCAGCATTTT	CSAPTSGQGYSNQPQHF
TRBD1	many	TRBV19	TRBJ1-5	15	TGTGCCAGTAGTACCACTCAGGGGGAGAATCAGCCCCAGCATTTT	CASSTTQGENQPQHF
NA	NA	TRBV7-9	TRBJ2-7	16	TGTGCCAGCAGCCCCGACTTGGGATCAACCCTTGACGAGCAGTACTTC	CASSPDLGSTLDEQYF
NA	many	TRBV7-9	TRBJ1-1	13	TGTGCCAGCAGCTTAGCTGGTGGGGCTGAAGCTTTCTTT	CASSLAGGAEAFF
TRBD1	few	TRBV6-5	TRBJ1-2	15	TGTGCCAGCAGTCCCTCAGGGGGCCCTAACTATGGCTACACCTTC	CASSPSGGPNYGYTF
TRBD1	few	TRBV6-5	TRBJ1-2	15	TGTGCCAGCATTTTTGGACAGGGAGTAAACTATGGCTACACCTTC	CASIFGQGVNYGYTF
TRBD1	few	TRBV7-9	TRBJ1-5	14	TGTGCCAGCAGCTCCACAACAGGGGGTCGGGCCCAGCATTTT	CASSSTTGGRAQHF
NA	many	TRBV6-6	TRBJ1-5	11	TGTGCCAGCAGTGCACGTCAGCCCCAGCATTTT	CASSARQPQHF
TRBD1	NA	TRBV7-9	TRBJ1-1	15	TGTGCCAGCAGTCCGTCCGGACAGGGTTTCACTGAAGCTTTCTTT	CASSPSGQGFTEAFF
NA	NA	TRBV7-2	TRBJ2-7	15	TGTGCCAGCAGCCAGCAAGGGGGAGGCTCCTACGAGCAGTACTTC	CASSQQGGGSYEQYF
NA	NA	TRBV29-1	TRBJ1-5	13	TGCAGCGGGACAATGACAGACAATCAGCCCCAGCATTTT	CSGTMTDNQPQHF
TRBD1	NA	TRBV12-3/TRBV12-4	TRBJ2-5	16	TGTGCCAGCAGTTACTCCGGACAGGGCCTCCAAGAGACCCAGTACTTC	CASSYSGQGLQETQYF
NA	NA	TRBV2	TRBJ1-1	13	TGTGCCAGCAGTCCGGCCATAGTCACTGAAGCTTTCTTT	CASSPAIVTEAFF
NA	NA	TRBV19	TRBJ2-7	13	TGTGCCAGTAGTTTTGCGGTCTCCTACGAGCAGTACTTC	CASSFAVSYEQYF
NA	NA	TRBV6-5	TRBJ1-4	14	TGTGCCAGCAGTTACTCGGTCGGGGATGAAAAACTGTTTTTT	CASSYSVGDEKLFF
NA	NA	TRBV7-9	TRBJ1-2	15	TGTGCCAGCAGTCGTTTTGACAGGCCGAACTATGGCTACACCTTC	CASSRFDRPNYGYTF
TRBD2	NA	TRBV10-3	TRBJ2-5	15	TGTGCCAGCAGCTCCCGCGGGGGGACCCAAGAGACCCAGTACTTC	CASSSRGGTQETQYF
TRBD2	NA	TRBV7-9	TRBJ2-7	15	TGTGCCAGCAGCTCCCTGCGGGAGTCTCAAAACGAGCAGTACTTC	CASSSLRESQNEQYF
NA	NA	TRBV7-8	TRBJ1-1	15	TGTGCCAGCAGCTTAGCTTTGGGGAGAGCCCCAGAAGCTTTCTTT	CASSLALGRAPEAFF
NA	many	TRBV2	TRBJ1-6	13	TGTGCCAGCAGTGATCTTGGGGGTTCACCCCTCCACTTT	CASSDLGGSPLHF
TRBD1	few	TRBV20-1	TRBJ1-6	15	TGCAGTGCTAGGGCTGGGACAGGCAATGAGGGACCCCTCCACTTT	CSARAGTGNEGPLHF
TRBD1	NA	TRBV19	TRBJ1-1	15	TGTGCCAGTAGTATCTGGGACAGGGCGAACACTGAAGCTTTCTTT	CASSIWDRANTEAFF
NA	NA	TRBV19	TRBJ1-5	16	TGTGCCAGTAGTATAGTCCAGGGGCCAAGCAATCAGCCCCAGCATTTT	CASSIVQGPSNQPQHF
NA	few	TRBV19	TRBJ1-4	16	TGTGCCACCTCTCCGACAGCCCTAGCAACTAATGAAAAACTGTTTTTT	CATSPTALATNEKLFF
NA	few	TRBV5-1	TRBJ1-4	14	TGTGCCAGCAGCTTGGTCGGTCTCGGTGAAAAACTGTTTTTT	CASSLVGLGEKLFF
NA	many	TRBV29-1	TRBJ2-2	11	TGCAGCGTTGACTTTACGGGGGAGCTGTTTTTT	CSVDFTGELFF
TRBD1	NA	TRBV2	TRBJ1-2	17	TGTGCCAGCAGTTTTTCCGGGACAGGGGGCCTGTCCTATGGCTACACCTTC	CASSFSGTGGLSYGYTF
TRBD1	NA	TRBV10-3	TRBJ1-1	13	TGTGCCATCAGTGCCCGGGGGACAGCTGAAGCTTTCTTT	CAISARGTAEAFF
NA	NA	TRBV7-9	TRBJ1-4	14	TGTGCCAGCAGCCTTGACACTGATAATGAAAAACTGTTTTTT	CASSLDTDNEKLFF
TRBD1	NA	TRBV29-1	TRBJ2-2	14	TGCAGCGTTGCCGCGGAGACAGGGTCCGGGGAGCTGTTTTTT	CSVAAETGSGELFF
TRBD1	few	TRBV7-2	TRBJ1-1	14	TGTGCCAGTAGTATACAGGGGGTAAACACTGAAGCTTTCTTT	CASSIQGVNTEAFF
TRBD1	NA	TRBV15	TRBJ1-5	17	TGTGCCACCAGCAGAGATCTCGGGACAGGGGGCAATCAGCCCCAGCATTTT	CATSRDLGTGGNQPQHF
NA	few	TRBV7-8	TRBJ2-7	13	TGTGCCAGCAGTTTACCGCGTGGTCACGAGCAGTACTTC	CASSLPRGHEQYF
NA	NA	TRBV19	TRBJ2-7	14	TGTGCCAGTAGTATTGAGACCCCGGGGTACGAGCAGTACTTC	CASSIETPGYEQYF
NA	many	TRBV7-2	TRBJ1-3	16	TGTGCCAGCAGCTTAACGTCCTCAGGCTCTGGAAACACCATATATTTT	CASSLTSSGSGNTIYF
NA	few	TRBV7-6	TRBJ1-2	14	TGTGCCAGCACCATCGGACCCATGGAGCGCGGCTACACCTTC	CASTIGPMERGYTF
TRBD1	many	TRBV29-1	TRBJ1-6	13	TGCAGCGTTGCTCAGGGACAGGGGACACCCCTCCACTTT	CSVAQGQGTPLHF
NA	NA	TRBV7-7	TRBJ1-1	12	TGTGCCCGAGAGGCGACGAACACTGAAGCTTTCTTT	CAREATNTEAFF
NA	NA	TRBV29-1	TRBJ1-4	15	TGCAGCGTTGTCCTCCGGTGGGGGGCAGAAGAAAAACTGTTTTTT	CSVVLRWGAEEKLFF
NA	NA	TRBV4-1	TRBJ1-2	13	TGCGCCAGCAGCCAAGAAGGGAAGTATGGCTACACCTTC	CASSQEGKYGYTF